Presented here are 20 T cell receptor beta chains from one specimen sequenced in a study of shared clonotypes between healthy human individuals. Sequencing used immunoSEQ multiplex PCR; TCRdb keeps in-frame clones, though not all of them. The table has roughly 2,500,000 clones, approximately 94% seen once. The sequencing input was naive CD4+ T cells from PBMCs. Subset meaning: CD45RA+ positively selected. The source of these receptors is a man between 18 and 29 years old in good health. Some clones in this sample may be carry-over from other donors' samples.

The rearrangement links TRBV10-3 to TRBJ1-5; the D is unclear. V lost 0 bases and J lost 10, with 10 bases in between. CDR3 length: 13 residues. Germline CDR1 and CDR2: ENHRY and SYGVKD. The CDR3 spells CAISESTSSPQHF. CDR3 coding DNA: TGTGCCATCAGTGAGTCAACGTCTTCTCCCCAGCATTTT.

About this clone: The same CDR3 arises from other DNA sequences in this sample as well. The gene calls are TRBV7-2 and TRBJ1-1; 7 nucleotides line up with TRBD1. The V gene's germline CDR1 is SGHTA and CDR2 FQGNSA. CDR3 length equals 13 residues. V shed 1 base and J 5 bases; nucleotides not matched to a gene: 1. In DNA form, the CDR3 reads TGTGCCAGCAGCTTAGGACAGGGAACTGAAGCTTTCTTT. It specifies CASSLGQGTEAFF.

CDR3: CASSYLAGASYNEQFF. Here the CDR3 DNA reads TGTGCCAGCAGCTACCTAGCGGGAGCGTCCTACAATGAGCAGTTCTTC. The chain uses TRBV7-6 and TRBJ2-1, with 10 nucleotides matching TRBD2. The junction had 4 bases not matched to a gene; V was cut back by 4 bases and J by 1 base. Germline CDR1 reads SGHVS; CDR2 reads FNYEAQ. This CDR3 has 16 amino acids.

V gene TRBV5-1 combines with J gene TRBJ2-6, with a possible D match to TRBD1 (5 bases). V gave up 6 bases and J gave up 0 bases, with 13 bases separating them. Germline CDR1 and CDR2: SGHRS and YFSETQ. The CDR3 covers 16 residues. The CDR3 region is CASTSQALSGANVLTF. The CDR3 DNA sequence: TGCGCCAGCACCTCACAGGCCCTCTCTGGGGCCAACGTCCTGACTTTC.

The chain is built from TRBV28 and TRBJ1-2; unclear D gene. The CDR3 is 12 residues long. The V and J ends lost 6 bases and 8 bases respectively, with 13 bases between them. Germline CDR1 is MDHEN and CDR2 is SYDVKM. The CDR3 DNA reads as TGTGCCAGCAGACGACACGTCGGGGGCTACACCTTC. Translating it yields CASRRHVGGYTF.

The chain recombines TRBV5-6 with TRBJ2-2, with D possibly TRBD1 on 5 matching bases. Germline lookup yields CDR1 SGHDT and CDR2 YYEEEE. Trimming left V 4 bases short and J 4 bases short, with 11 bases between. CDR3 length equals 14 residues. In nucleotides, the CDR3 is TGTGCCAGCAGCCCTAGGGGCGGCACCGGGGAGCTGTTTTTT. It is translated as CASSPRGGTGELFF.

In this sample, this clone turned up a few times. V and J are TRBV18 and TRBJ1-5; a weak D match, TRBD1 (6 bases). The germline gives CDR1 KGHSH, CDR2 LQKENI. Trimming removed 6 bases at V and 6 bases at J, with 9 bases between. CDR3 length: 12 residues. The CDR3 here is CASSKGGQPQHF. The CDR3 coding sequence is TGTGCCAGCTCGAAGGGGGGTCAGCCCCAGCATTTT.

The V gene is TRBV9, the J gene TRBJ2-1; unclear D gene. This CDR3 comprises 15 residues. Germline V gene sequence: CDR1 SGDLS, CDR2 YYNGEE. V was clipped by 4 bases and J by 6 bases, with 17 bases between them. In DNA form, the CDR3 reads TGTGCCAGCAGCCGACGGCCCGCCCGGCCCAATGAGCAGTTCTTC. Its translation: CASSRRPARPNEQFF.

V and J are TRBV27 and TRBJ2-1; TRBD2 matches 10 bases. With V trimmed by 5 bases and J by 6 bases, 4 bases remained unmatched. In germline, CDR1 is MNHEY, CDR2 SMNVEV (reference sequence). The CDR3 totals 14 residues. In DNA, the CDR3 is TGTGCCAGCAGTAGGCTAGCGGGAGCCAATGAGCAGTTCTTC. The encoded protein is CASSRLAGANEQFF.

Regarding this clone: The sample contains more than one DNA sequence encoding this CDR3. The V and J genes are TRBV7-3 and TRBJ2-2; D is unclear. This CDR3 has 13 amino acids. The V and J ends lost 1 base and 6 bases respectively, with 6 bases between them. From germline, CDR1 is SGHTA and CDR2 FQGTGA. The CDR3 reads CASSLNLAGELFF. The CDR3, as DNA: TGTGCCAGCAGCTTAAATCTCGCCGGGGAGCTGTTTTTT.

V usage is TRBV19 and J usage is TRBJ1-2, with a weak D call TRBD1 (6 bases). From germline, CDR1 is LNHDA and CDR2 SQIVND (reference sequence). Between the trimmed V and J ends, which lost 1 base and 8 bases, there was a span of 20 bases. The CDR3 extends over 16 amino acids. The CDR3 nucleotides read TGTGCCAGTAGTATAGCTTACGCCCCGGGACACGGGGGCTACACCTTC. Its translation is CASSIAYAPGHGGYTF.

V usage is TRBV28 and J usage is TRBJ1-6; tentatively, D is TRBD1 (5 bases). Germline CDR1 MDHEN, CDR2 SYDVKM. The V end lost 6 bases, the J end lost 8 bases, and 14 bases lay between the germline ends. This CDR3 has 14 amino acids. CDR3 nucleotide sequence: TGTGCCAGCAGCCTCGGGGGGATAGATTCACCCCTCCACTTT. It specifies CASSLGGIDSPLHF. Full variable domain (missing parts from reference TRBV28 and TRBJ1-6): DVKVTQSSRYLVKRTGEKVFLECVQDMDHENMFWYRQDPGLGLRLIYFSYDVKMKEKGDIPEGYSVSREKKERFSLILESASTNQTSMYLCASSLGGIDSPLHFGNGTRLTVT.

The chain combines TRBV11-2 with TRBJ2-2, with a tentative D call TRBD1 (6 bases). CDR1 is SGHAT and CDR2 is FQNNGV in the germline V gene. Trimming took off 0 bases at V and 3 bases at J, with 11 bases between the two ends. CDR3 length: 16 residues. Here the CDR3 DNA reads TGTGCCAGCAGCTTAGAGTCAGGGGTTGACACCGGGGAGCTGTTTTTT. As protein: CASSLESGVDTGELFF. The variable domain in full, with the rest retrieved from reference TRBV11-2 and TRBJ2-2, is EAGVAQSPRYKIIEKRQSVAFWCNPISGHATLYWYQQILGQGPKLLIQFQNNGVVDDSQLPKDRFSAERLKGVDSTLKIQPAKLEDSAVYLCASSLESGVDTGELFFGEGSRLTVL.

The chain employs TRBV5-4 and TRBJ1-3, with D perhaps matching TRBD1 (6 bases). This CDR3 spans 16 amino acids. Looked up from germline, CDR1 is SGHNT and CDR2 is YYREEE (reference sequence). V lost 0 bases to trimming and J lost 0 bases, with 10 bases between them. CDR3 region: CASSLGDTNSGNTIYF. CDR3 sequence (DNA): TGTGCCAGCAGCTTGGGGGACACGAACTCTGGAAACACCATATATTTT.

J is TRBJ2-3 and V is TRBV9, with a tentative D call TRBD2 (5 bases). The CDR3 covers 15 residues. V was shortened by 4 bases and J by 0 bases, with 12 bases between the two germline ends. Looked up from germline, CDR1 is SGDLS and CDR2 is YYNGEE. DNA of the CDR3: TGTGCCAGCAGCCCGAGGGCGACTAGCACAGATACGCAGTATTTT. As protein: CASSPRATSTDTQYF.

V is TRBV28 and J is TRBJ2-3; D ambiguous. Germline assignment: CDR1 MDHEN and CDR2 SYDVKM. The CDR3 consists of 14 residues. V dropped 1 base and J dropped 2 bases, with 7 bases sitting between them. This CDR3 is CASSLSRFTDTQYF. The CDR3 DNA follows: TGTGCCAGCAGTTTATCCAGGTTCACAGATACGCAGTATTTT.

V and J are TRBV5-6 and TRBJ2-7, with a weak D call TRBD1 (5 bases). CDR1 SGHDT and CDR2 YYEEEE come from the germline V gene. The CDR3 is 14 residues long. Trimming removed 7 bases from V and 3 bases from J, with 17 bases in between. The chain's CDR3 is CASCLQGKSYEQYF. For the CDR3, the DNA is TGTGCCAGCTGTCTCCAGGGTAAAAGCTACGAGCAGTACTTC.

The chain has TRBV5-4 and TRBJ2-3, with 8 bases matching TRBD2. Germline lookup yields CDR1 SGHNT and CDR2 YYREEE (reference sequence). CDR3 length: 16 residues. With 0 bases clipped from V and 5 bases from J, the junction kept 8 bases outside the gene matches. The CDR3, as DNA: TGTGCCAGCAGCTTGGAAAGCGGGAGAAGAGGAGATACGCAGTATTTT. Translated, it gives CASSLESGRRGDTQYF.

This chain uses TRBV28 with TRBJ2-7; 8 bases line up with TRBD1. The CDR3 extends over 14 amino acids. The V gene end was trimmed by 9 bases and the J gene end by 7 bases; junction bases not matched to a gene: 14. The germline gives CDR1 MDHEN, CDR2 SYDVKM. CDR3 in amino acids: CASFPGQASREQYF. The DNA of the CDR3 is TGTGCCAGTTTTCCGGGACAGGCCTCGAGGGAGCAGTACTTC.

The chain uses TRBV5-1 and TRBJ1-1, with D unclear. CDR3 length equals 15 residues. Germline CDR1 and CDR2: SGHRS and YFSETQ. V was trimmed by 0 bases and J by 1 base, leaving 10 bases between them. The CDR3 DNA is TGCGCCAGCAGCTTGGTCGGTCGGTCGAACACTGAAGCTTTCTTT. This translates into CASSLVGRSNTEAFF.